This T cell receptor beta chain is from a study of blood T cell repertoires in COVID-19 (dated by TCRdb to the early 2020s). Turning to the overall study: Samples covering the acute and convalescent phases of COVID-19 were provided by collaborators in the United States, Italy and Spain. The prospective study material was composed of cDNA or gDNA derived from T cells, B-cell-depleted T cells, or PBMCs. The dataset comprised deeply sampled blood TCRbeta repertoires from subjects exposed to, actively infected with, or recovered from COVID-19. The repertoires were released in a freely available public database intended as a resource for research on the immune response to SARS-CoV-2. The samples were drawn from the first 160 participants of the ongoing ImmuneRACE study and from roughly 1,300 subjects provided by 6 global collaborators. A de-identified subject ID, COVID-19 status, age in years and sex were almost always included in the sample metadata. Where available, HLA class I and class II types were obtained from metadata supplied by the sample provider rather than from assay-based typing.

The full study reports these points: The amount of clinical and demographic metadata varied by source and participant and was provided uncurated.

Concerning this clone itself: What this receptor recognizes is not known. No base quality information exists; no much larger clone differs at one position.

For this chain, trimming is 2 bases at the V end and 10 bases at the J end, and the number of junction bases without a gene match is 9. The CDR3 contains 15 residues, cysteine and phenylalanine counted. Only the CDR3 portion is preserved as DNA: 45 bases, with reading frame beginning at the first base. Based on the germline V gene, the CDR1 and CDR2 sequences are SNHLY and FYNNEI. The immunoSEQ Assay, a bias-controlled multiplex PCR, was used to amplify TCRbeta CDR3 regions from genomic DNA. The original methods were these. The number of nucleated cells in each sample was estimated by amplification of reference gene primers within the assay. Sequence reads were collapsed and filtered to measure the absolute abundance of every unique TCRbeta CDR3 rearrangement. For each sample, productive Simpson clonality was calculated as the square root of Simpson's diversity index over productive rearrangements. Imported from immuneACCESS, the table was reduced by TCRdb to in-frame sequences with V and J called. These copies leave out some clones; in studies compared against another copy, an unresolved V gene accounts for under half, and the cause of the remainder is not known. That table furnishes V, J and clone size, whereas the DNA furnished D and trimming. The sample table contains 90,000 to 100,000 clones; only one count was recorded for 75% to 90% of them. About 1.7% of the sample rests with the top ten.

The collaborating institutions used their own protocols to collect whole blood in K2EDTA tubes. For TCRbeta analysis, collaborators shipped samples as frozen whole blood, isolated PBMCs, or DNA extracted from either of those sample types. The sequence came from a man aged 80 or over with acute or convalescent COVID-19. This receptor chain uses TRBV2 and TRBJ2-1; 9 of the junction bases match TRBD2. Sequencing was carried out using peripheral blood. The DNA sequence is as follows: TGTGCCAGCAGTGAAAGTGGACTAGCGACCGCCGAGCAGTTCTTC. Translated, it gives CASSESGLATAEQFF.